Listed here are 11 T cell receptor beta chains from one sample, sequenced in a study of T cell repertoires in cytomegalovirus infection. MiXCR, applied by TCRdb to the reads, yields one record per CDR3 protein. The table has roughly 920,000 distinct CDR3 sequences, approximately 31% seen once. No cognate antigen is known for these TCRs. This sample comprised cultured CD8+ T cells from PBMCs, obtained from culture after CMV antigen stimulation. Source of these receptors: a human donor in good health (CMV status not recorded). Some clones in this sample may be carry-over from other donors' samples.

In this sample, this clonotype turned up a few times. The chain combines TRBV6-2 or TRBV6-3 with TRBJ2-3; 7 bases line up with TRBD1. CDR3 length: 17 amino acids. The V gene end was trimmed by 5 bases and the J gene end by 0 bases; junction bases not matched to a gene: 11. Germline V gives CDR1 MNHEY, CDR2 SVGEGT. CDR3: CASSHSDRVTSTDTQYF. CDR3 nucleotide sequence: TGTGCCAGCAGTCATAGTGACAGGGTGACTAGCACAGATACGCAGTATTTT.

This clonotype has just a few counts. The V gene is TRBV6-6, the J gene TRBJ2-7, with a possible D match to TRBD1 (5 bases). From germline, CDR1 is MNHNY and CDR2 SVGAGI (reference sequence). The CDR3 covers 14 residues. Trimming pared 4 bases from V and 2 bases from J, leaving 12 bases between. Here the CDR3 DNA reads TGTGCCAGCAGTTTATCCGTGACAGCCTACGAGCAGTACGTC. Translation: CASSLSVTAYEQYV.

This clonotype has only a few counts. The chain has TRBV6-6 and TRBJ2-6, with 11 bases matching TRBD2. There are 19 residues in the CDR3. J gave up 2 bases and V 0 bases, and 6 bases lay outside the gene matches. Per the germline V gene, CDR1 is MNHNY and CDR2 is SVGAGI (reference sequence). The CDR3, as DNA: TGTGCCAGCAGTTACTCAATAGCGGGGGGGCCGGCTGGGGCCAACGTCCTGACTTTC. Amino acids: CASSYSIAGGPAGANVLTF.

This rearrangement joins TRBV7-2 to TRBJ2-1, with TRBD1 identical over 7 bases. Germline V gives CDR1 SGHTA, CDR2 FQGNSA. V shed 5 bases, J shed 7 bases, and the junction held 8 bases outside the gene matches. This CDR3 has 14 residues. The CDR3 sequence: CASSLGQFKNEQFF. CDR3 nucleotides: TGTGCCAGCAGCCTGGGACAGTTCAAAAATGAGCAGTTCTTC. Full variable domain (missing parts from reference TRBV7-2 and TRBJ2-1): GAGVSQSPSNKVTEKGKDVELRCDPISGHTALYWYRQSLGQGLEFLIYFQGNSAPDKSGLPSDRFSAERTGGSVSTLTIQRTQQEDSAVYLCASSLGQFKNEQFFGPGTRLTVL.

This clonotype was seen many times. The J gene is TRBJ2-5, the V gene TRBV7-6; D possibly corresponds to TRBD2 (6 bases). V lost 5 bases, J lost 2 bases, and 12 bases lay in between. Germline V gives CDR1 SGHVS, CDR2 FNYEAQ. This CDR3 spans 14 amino acids. The CDR3: CASSTRDLQETQYF. In DNA, the CDR3 is TGTGCCAGCAGCACCCGGGACTTACAAGAGACCCAGTACTTC.

The V gene is TRBV6-6, the J gene TRBJ1-5; D is undetermined. This CDR3 comprises 13 residues. V was shortened by 5 bases and J by 4 bases, with 9 bases between the two germline ends. Germline V gene lookup returns CDR1 MNHNY and CDR2 SVGAGI (reference sequence). CDR3 sequence (DNA): TGTGCCAGCAGTAGTCTGATGAATCAGCCCCAGCATTTT. Its translation is CASSSLMNQPQHF.

This chain links TRBV2 with TRBJ2-2; the D gene is possibly TRBD1 (6 bases). V lost 4 bases and J lost 6, with 15 bases in between. The CDR3 consists of 15 residues. Germline-derived CDR1 and CDR2 are SNHLY and FYNNEI. The DNA of the CDR3 is TGTGCCAGCAGTGCACGGACAGAAGACTCCGGGGAGCTGTTTTTT. Its translation is CASSARTEDSGELFF. Together with reference TRBV2 and TRBJ2-2, the CDR3 gives the full variable domain: EPEVTQTPSHQVTQMGQEVILRCVPISNHLYFYWYRQILGQKVEFLVSFYNNEISEKSEIFDDQFSVERPDGSNFTLKIRSTKLEDSAMYFCASSARTEDSGELFFGEGSRLTVL.

The table lists this clonotype with many counts. The rearrangement links TRBV7-8 to TRBJ2-1, with D perhaps matching TRBD2 (6 bases). This CDR3 has 14 amino acids. V shed 1 base and J shed 7 bases, with 11 bases lying between them. The V gene's germline CDR1 is SGHVS and CDR2 FQNEAQ. The CDR3 here is CASSLVGGLNEQFF. As DNA, the CDR3 is TGTGCCAGCAGCTTAGTGGGAGGCTTGAATGAGCAGTTCTTC.

The chain joins TRBV12-3 or TRBV12-4 to TRBJ2-7; 9 nucleotides agree with TRBD1. V shed 3 bases and J 6 bases; nucleotides not matched to a gene: 30. The CDR3 has 22 amino acids. The CDR3 loop is CASSFLLGDRGFLSPNSREQYF. CDR3 DNA: TGTGCCAGCAGTTTTTTGTTGGGAGACAGGGGGTTTCTGTCACCGAACTCCCGCGAGCAGTACTTC.

The count of this clonotype is one. The V gene is TRBV24-1, the J gene TRBJ2-1, with 8 bases identical to TRBD1. V lost 1 base to trimming and J lost 9 bases; unmatched junction nucleotides: 7. Looked up from germline, CDR1 is KGHDR and CDR2 is SFDVKD. The CDR3 covers 15 residues. The CDR3 DNA sequence: TGTGCCACCAGTGATTTCAGGACCGACAGGGGTGAGCAGTTCTTC. Protein: CATSDFRTDRGEQFF.

As concerns this clonotype: A much larger clone lies a single base off, so this may be a read error. The chain recombines TRBV7-6 with TRBJ2-1; D gene uncertain. The V gene lost 3 bases and the J gene lost 0 bases, with 9 bases spanning the gap. CDR3 length: 15 residues. CDR1 and CDR2 (germline): SGHVS, FNYEAQ. CDR3 in DNA: TGTGCCAGCAGCTTGGATGGCCCCTCCTACAATGAGCAGTTCTTC. This codes for CASSLDGPSYNEQFF.